Each of the 6 T cell receptor beta chains below was sequenced from the same sample in a study of shared clonotypes between healthy human individuals. This table comes from immunoSEQ multiplex PCR, and its TCRdb copy is limited to in-frame clones, with some not included. The sample lists fewer than 600,000 clones, approximately 85% occurring once. Sample: PBMCs. The receptor source for this set is a woman aged 40 to 50 in good health. Some clones in this sample may be carry-over from other donors' samples.

This chain links TRBV5-1 with TRBJ2-2; unclear D gene. Germline V gene lookup returns CDR1 SGHRS and CDR2 YFSETQ. Deletions cut 3 bases from V and 2 bases from J, with 14 bases between. This CDR3 has 16 amino acids. CDR3 residues: CASSSQAQINTGELFF. CDR3 nucleotide sequence: TGCGCCAGCAGCTCTCAGGCACAAATCAACACCGGGGAGCTGTTTTTT.

The chain has TRBV19 and TRBJ1-2; a possible D gene is TRBD1 (6 bases). The V end was cut by 4 bases, the J end by 3 bases, with 15 bases between. The germline CDR1 and CDR2 sequences are LNHDA and SQIVND (reference sequence). The CDR3 totals 15 residues. The CDR3 is CASSTKLDRYYGYTF. The CDR3 DNA reads as TGTGCCAGTAGTACGAAACTCGACAGGTACTATGGCTACACCTTC.

The chain couples TRBV18 to TRBJ2-3, with D maybe TRBD1 (5 bases). This CDR3 has 17 amino acids. Germline V gives CDR1 KGHSH, CDR2 LQKENI. With 0 bases removed from V and 0 bases from J, the gap between germline ends came to 13 bases. In DNA, the CDR3 is TGTGCCAGCTCACCACCTCTTAGATACAGGAGCACAGATACGCAGTATTTT. Encoded protein: CASSPPLRYRSTDTQYF.

This rearrangement joins TRBV6-1 to TRBJ1-1; D is undetermined. V was clipped by 7 bases and J by 0 bases, with 12 bases between them. The CDR3 extends over 14 amino acids. Per the germline V gene, CDR1 is MNHNS and CDR2 is SASEGT. This chain's CDR3 is CASKENPLNTEAFF. In DNA, the CDR3 is TGTGCCAGCAAGGAGAACCCTCTGAACACTGAAGCTTTCTTT.

The rearrangement joins TRBV5-1 to TRBJ1-2; D not certain. Trimming removed 0 bases from V and 3 bases from J, with 12 bases in between. CDR1 is SGHRS and CDR2 is YFSETQ in the germline V gene. The CDR3 consists of 15 residues. The CDR3 reads CASSLDPGGDYGYTF. The CDR3 DNA reads as TGCGCCAGCAGCTTGGATCCGGGTGGTGACTATGGCTACACCTTC.

This chain uses TRBV11-2 with TRBJ2-1, with D possibly TRBD2 on 6 matching bases. Germline loops: CDR1 SGHAT, CDR2 FQNNGV. The CDR3 is 16 amino acids. The germline V and J ends were trimmed by 5 bases and 7 bases, with 21 bases remaining between them. In nucleotides, the CDR3 is TGTGCCAGCAGCCCCATTCGGGGGAGACTGGGTAATGAGCAGTTCTTC. Residues: CASSPIRGRLGNEQFF.